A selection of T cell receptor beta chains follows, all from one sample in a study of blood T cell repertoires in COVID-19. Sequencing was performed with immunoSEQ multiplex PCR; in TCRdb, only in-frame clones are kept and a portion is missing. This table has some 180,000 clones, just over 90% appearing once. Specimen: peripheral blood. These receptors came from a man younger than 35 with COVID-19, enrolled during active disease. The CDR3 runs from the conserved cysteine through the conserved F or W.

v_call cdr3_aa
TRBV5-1 CASSAIENYEQYF
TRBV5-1 CASSLEQGVGAFF
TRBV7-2 CASSLGGSGYNEQFF
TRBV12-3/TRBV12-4 CASSLGAYYEQYF
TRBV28 CASSPWGGENFVYEQYF
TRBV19 CASSSGQGAYEQYF
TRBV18 CASSPPRDSSGNTIYF
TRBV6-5 CASSADSGGLNEQFF
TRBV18 CASSPLTGGGETQYF
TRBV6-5 CASSYGGSSYNEQFF
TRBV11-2 CASSQDRDYGYTF
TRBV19 CASSPLEGTGQPQHF
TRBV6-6 CASTDGAYNEQFF
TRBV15 CATSRGAGRSYNEQFF
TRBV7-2 CASSPLGQGASGYTF
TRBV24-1 CATSGPFDQAGYTQYF
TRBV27 CASSLQGVSNQPQHF
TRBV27 CASSPHGQGGSYEQYF